This T cell receptor beta chain was captured by sequencing in a study of T-cell reconstitution after alpha-beta-depleted transplantation in children. The table lists this clonotype with many counts. Unique molecular identifiers featured in how the TCRbeta library was prepared. TCRdb recomputed calls from the PCR reads with MiXCR, one row per CDR3 protein. The sample lists about 420,000 distinct CDR3 sequences; roughly a tenth were seen once. The V end lost 5 bases, the J end lost 3 bases, and 8 bases lay between the germline ends. The CDR3 length is 12 residues. Germline V gives CDR1 LNHNV, CDR2 YYDKDF (reference sequence).

V and J are TRBV15 and TRBJ2-7; D is unresolved. The source of this sequence is a human donor who donated a stem cell graft to a child with acute myeloid leukemia. Material: PBMCs from the stem cell graft donor, obtained from the stem cell graft. In DNA, the CDR3 is TGTGCCACCAGCCAGGAGTACTACGAGCAGTACTTC. Protein sequence: CATSQEYYEQYF.